A single sample is the source of the 16 T cell receptor beta chains below, sequenced in a study of OX40 agonist ivuxolimab in advanced cancers. The library was generated by the immunoSEQ multiplex PCR assay. The source is immuneACCESS, and TCRdb retained only in-frame sequences with V and J called. Part of the clones is not carried over; for the studies checked, unresolved V genes explain less than half of this, and the remainder is unexplained. Recorded for this sample are 30,000 to 35,000 clones; 81% of them occurred a single time. The top ten hold approximately 1.4% of the sample. The sequences come from CD4+ or CD8+ T cells sorted from blood, collected in a trial of the OX40 agonist ivuxolimab. Receptor source: an adult with an advanced solid tumor such as melanoma, head and neck, liver or kidney cancer.

V and J are TRBV28 and TRBJ1-1, with TRBD1 matching 7 bases. V trimming: 1 base; J trimming: 3 bases; junction bases outside the gene matches: 2. Germline V gene data show CDR1 as MDHEN and CDR2 as SYDVKM. The CDR3 extends over 14 amino acids. CDR3: CASSLYRGDTEAFF. In DNA form, the CDR3 reads TGTGCCAGCAGTTTATACAGGGGAGACACTGAAGCTTTCTTT. Based on the CDR3 plus reference TRBV28 and TRBJ1-1, the full variable domain is DVKVTQSSRYLVKRTGEKVFLECVQDMDHENMFWYRQDPGLGLRLIYFSYDVKMKEKGDIPEGYSVSREKKERFSLILESASTNQTSMYLCASSLYRGDTEAFFGQGTRLTVV.

A few counts support this clone. The chain combines TRBV15 with TRBJ2-3; D is possibly TRBD1 (6 bases). Looked up from germline, CDR1 is LNHNV and CDR2 is YYDKDF (reference sequence). The CDR3 runs 15 residues. Trimming removed 4 bases from V and 6 bases from J, with 17 bases in between. CDR3 in amino acids: CATSKTGPSRDTQYF. The CDR3 nucleotides read TGTGCCACCAGCAAGACAGGTCCTAGCCGGGATACGCAGTATTTT.

The chain recombines TRBV4-2 with TRBJ2-2, with a tentative D call TRBD2 (6 bases). V lost 5 bases and J 2 bases, leaving 15 bases between the germline ends. The CDR3 covers 16 residues. Germline V CDR1 and CDR2: LGHNA, YNFKEQ. CDR3: CASSLGGRDNTGELFF. For the CDR3, the DNA is TGTGCCAGCAGCTTGGGAGGCAGGGACAACACCGGGGAGCTGTTTTTT.

V gene TRBV11-2 combines with J gene TRBJ2-7, with TRBD2 matching 9 bases. This CDR3 spans 14 amino acids. The germline CDR1 and CDR2 sequences are SGHAT and FQNNGV. The V and J ends lost 3 bases and 7 bases, in that order; junction bases with no gene match: 7. In nucleotides, the CDR3 is TGTGCCAGCAGCTTTTTAGCGGGAGCGCGAGAGCAGTACTTC. Amino acid sequence: CASSFLAGAREQYF.

This clone has a single count. V is TRBV4-3 and J is TRBJ1-2, with D tentatively TRBD1 (5 bases). This CDR3 contains 15 residues. Germline V gene lookup returns CDR1 LGHNA and CDR2 YSLEER. Trimming left V 0 bases short and J 8 bases short, with 16 bases between. In DNA, the CDR3 is TGCGCCAGCAGCCAAGAGGGGTATAGGGGAGGAGGCTACACCTTC. Its translation is CASSQEGYRGGGYTF.

This clone was observed a single time. The rearrangement joins TRBV7-2 to TRBJ1-1; TRBD1 aligns across 7 bases. With V trimmed by 5 bases and J by 1 base, 13 bases remained unmatched. Germline V gene sequence: CDR1 SGHTA, CDR2 FQGNSA. There are 17 residues in the CDR3. CDR3 DNA: TGTGCCAGCAGCGCCAAAGGGGGCAGGGACTGGAACACTGAAGCTTTCTTT. This translates into CASSAKGGRDWNTEAFF.

The chain links TRBV6-1 to TRBJ2-7; no reliable D call. The CDR3 contains 14 residues. CDR1 and CDR2 (germline): MNHNS, SASEGT. V gave up 3 bases and J gave up 1 base, with 10 bases separating them. CDR3 residues: CASSDYLDSYEQYF. CDR3 sequence (DNA): TGTGCCAGCAGTGACTACCTCGATTCCTACGAGCAGTACTTC.

The chain combines TRBV7-8 with TRBJ2-3, with 7 bases aligning to TRBD1. From germline, CDR1 is SGHVS and CDR2 FQNEAQ. V lost 5 bases, J lost 3 bases, and 8 bases stayed unmatched. This CDR3 has 15 amino acids. CDR3 nucleotides: TGTGCCAGCAGCAACCCGGGACAGAGTACAGATACGCAGTATTTT. Translation: CASSNPGQSTDTQYF.

This sequence joins TRBV5-4 and TRBJ2-5, with D possibly TRBD1 on 6 matching bases. CDR3 length: 13 residues. Per the germline V gene, CDR1 is SGHNT and CDR2 is YYREEE (reference sequence). V was cut by 4 bases and J by 4 bases, with 11 bases left in between. In DNA, the CDR3 is TGTGCCAGCAGCACACAGGGCCGAGAGACCCAGTACTTC. It is translated as CASSTQGRETQYF.

The chain has TRBV5-1 and TRBJ1-2; unclear D gene. The V gene lost 0 bases and the J gene lost 4 bases, with 10 bases spanning the gap. The CDR3 runs 14 residues. Germline loops: CDR1 SGHRS, CDR2 YFSETQ. CDR3 loop: CASSLDHKGYGYTF. The DNA of the CDR3 is TGCGCCAGCAGCTTGGACCACAAGGGCTATGGCTACACCTTC.

The rearrangement joins TRBV6-1 to TRBJ1-1; D gene ambiguous. From germline, CDR1 is MNHNS and CDR2 SASEGT. V lost 0 bases to trimming and J lost 11 bases, with 4 bases between them. CDR3 length: 10 residues. In DNA, the CDR3 is TGTGCCAGCAGTGAAGCGTTGGCTTTCTTT. This encodes CASSEALAFF.

This chain links TRBV6-6 with TRBJ2-7; possible D gene TRBD1, 6 bases. The germline CDR1 and CDR2 sequences are MNHNY and SVGAGI (reference sequence). V was trimmed by 7 bases and J by 5 bases, leaving 15 bases between them. CDR3 length equals 13 residues. CDR3 in amino acids: CASTGGQGHEQYF. CDR3 DNA: TGTGCCAGCACCGGCGGGCAGGGGCACGAGCAGTACTTC.

The sample holds a few counts of this clone. This chain links TRBV5-4 with TRBJ2-1, with a possible D match to TRBD2 (5 bases). Per the germline V gene, CDR1 is SGHNT and CDR2 is YYREEE (reference sequence). The CDR3 has 16 residues. Trimming took off 3 bases at V and 8 bases at J, with 21 bases between the two ends. Here the CDR3 reads CASSSGQLASVHEQFF. The DNA of the CDR3 is TGTGCCAGCAGCTCCGGGCAGCTAGCTTCAGTACATGAGCAGTTCTTC.

This sequence joins TRBV7-2 and TRBJ2-3; 7 nucleotides line up with TRBD2. Trimming removed 2 bases from V and 2 bases from J; junction bases left unmatched: 4. This CDR3 has 15 amino acids. CDR1 is SGHTA and CDR2 is FQGNSA in the germline V gene. DNA for the CDR3: TGTGCCAGCAGCTTACGGGGGACTAACACAGATACGCAGTATTTT. This encodes CASSLRGTNTDTQYF.

This chain joins TRBV7-2 and TRBJ2-1, with no clear D. CDR1 and CDR2 from the germline V gene are SGHTA and FQGNSA. Trimming pared 5 bases from V and 3 bases from J, leaving 5 bases between. CDR3 length: 12 residues. The DNA for the CDR3 is TGTGCCAGCAGCCCGTTCTACAATGAGCAGTTCTTC. It is translated as CASSPFYNEQFF.

The chain uses TRBV29-1 and TRBJ2-1, with D possibly matching TRBD2 (6 bases). V was clipped by 4 bases and J by 6 bases, with 13 bases between them. This CDR3 is 13 amino acids long. Per germline, CDR1 SQVTM and CDR2 ANQGSEA. In nucleotides, the CDR3 is TGCAGCGTTGGAATTAGCGGAGTCAATGAGCAGTTCTTC. Protein sequence: CSVGISGVNEQFF.